These 31 T cell receptor beta chains came from one sample sequenced in a study of identical twins. From the 5' RACE reads, TCRdb called clonotypes with MiXCR, one entry per CDR3 protein. The sample records some 440,000 distinct CDR3 sequences, roughly 24% being singletons. These same data were also listed under a study on T cells expressing NK-cell markers.

The specimen sequenced was CD4+ T cells sorted from blood. These receptors were obtained from a woman between 18 and 30 years old in good health.

In its sample, this clonotype was seen a few times. The chain joins TRBV3-1 to TRBJ1-6; D is unclear. The CDR3 covers 14 residues. Germline V gene lookup returns CDR1 LGHDT and CDR2 YNNKEL (reference sequence). Trimming shortened V by 8 bases and J by 5 bases, and 13 bases separated the two germline ends. This CDR3 is CASSAFHNNSPLHF. In DNA, the CDR3 is TGTGCCAGCTCAGCGTTCCATAATAATTCACCCCTCCACTTT.

The CDR3 DNA reads TGTGCCAGCAGCCTAGCGGGAGAAGGGCGCACCGGGGAGCTGTTTTTT. Translated, it gives CASSLAGEGRTGELFF. The genes are TRBV3-1 and TRBJ2-2, with 9 nucleotides matching TRBD2. Germline CDR1 reads LGHDT; CDR2 reads YNNKEL (reference sequence). Germline trimming cut 4 bases from V and 4 bases from J; bases unmatched to any gene: 7. The CDR3 runs to 16 residues.

The chain employs TRBV11-3 and TRBJ2-7; D might be TRBD2 (6 bases). Germline V gives CDR1 SGHNT, CDR2 YENEEA. The CDR3 is 14 residues long. Trimming stripped 8 bases from V and 7 bases from J, with 21 bases between. Here the CDR3 DNA reads TGTGCCAGCGCCGGGTCCGGCGGGGCGCGGGAGCAGTACTTC. Protein sequence: CASAGSGGAREQYF.

V is TRBV12-3 or TRBV12-4 and J is TRBJ1-5; D is uncertain. CDR3 length: 14 amino acids. Trimming removed 4 bases at V and 3 bases at J, with 10 bases between. The CDR3 DNA is TGTGCCAGCAGTTCACCAGGTCTCAATCAGCCCCAGCATTTT. This gives the protein CASSSPGLNQPQHF.

This chain connects TRBV6-5 to TRBJ2-1; D may be TRBD2 (6 bases). Germline-derived CDR1 and CDR2 are MNHEY and SVGAGI. There are 15 residues in the CDR3. Trimming took off 0 bases at V and 4 bases at J, with 10 bases between the two ends. The CDR3 DNA follows: TGTGCCAGCAGTTACTCCGGGAGCTTGTACAATGAGCAGTTCTTC. The encoded protein is CASSYSGSLYNEQFF.

In DNA form, the CDR3 reads TGCAGTGCTAGGCTTATAGGGCTCGGGACTGTCACAGATACGCAGTATTTT. Amino acids: CSARLIGLGTVTDTQYF. V is TRBV20-1 and J is TRBJ2-3; D may be TRBD2 (6 bases). Trimming took 3 bases from V and 2 from J, leaving 21 bases between them. Per germline, CDR1 DFQATT and CDR2 SNEGSKA (reference sequence). The CDR3 has 17 residues.

This clonotype was seen more than once but under ten times. This chain joins TRBV6-5 and TRBJ1-1; D uncertain. V was clipped by 2 bases and J by 2 bases, with 15 bases between them. Germline lookup yields CDR1 MNHEY and CDR2 SVGAGI. This CDR3 is 16 amino acids long. DNA of the CDR3: TGTGCCAGCAGTTACATGCCACCTGGGGTTAACACTGAAGCTTTCTTT. This gives the protein CASSYMPPGVNTEAFF.

This clonotype was observed a few times. J is TRBJ2-1 and V is TRBV7-9, with 14 positions matching TRBD2. Germline V gene sequence: CDR1 SEHNR, CDR2 FQNEAQ (reference sequence). The trim removed 4 bases at V and 8 bases at J, leaving 4 bases unmatched. This CDR3 spans 15 amino acids. The CDR3 reads CASSSRLAGGHEQFF. The DNA of the CDR3 is TGTGCCAGCAGCTCTCGACTAGCGGGGGGGCATGAGCAGTTCTTC.

V gene TRBV15 combines with J gene TRBJ2-7, with 10 bases fitting TRBD1. The CDR3 is 14 residues long. Germline loops: CDR1 LNHNV, CDR2 YYDKDF (reference sequence). V gave up 3 bases and J gave up 6 bases; unmatched junction bases: 5. CDR3 in DNA: TGTGCCACCAGCAGCCGGGACAGGGGTGTCGAGCAGTACTTC. Amino acids: CATSSRDRGVEQYF.

This sequence joins TRBV10-3 and TRBJ2-7, with D hard to call. The CDR3 has 14 residues. Germline CDR1 and CDR2: ENHRY and SYGVKD. Trimming took 4 bases from V and 0 from J, leaving 10 bases between them. The CDR3 sequence is CAISAQTTSYEQYF. The CDR3 DNA is TGTGCCATCAGTGCGCAGACGACCTCCTACGAGCAGTACTTC.

The rearrangement links TRBV18 to TRBJ2-2, with unresolved D. V lost 6 bases to trimming and J lost 4 bases, with 12 bases between them. The CDR3 consists of 14 residues. From germline, CDR1 is KGHSH and CDR2 LQKENI. CDR3 region: CASSPFKLTGELFF. The CDR3 coding sequence is TGTGCCAGCTCGCCATTTAAGCTCACCGGGGAGCTGTTTTTT.

This clonotype was counted a few times. J is TRBJ2-2 and V is TRBV18; no reliable D call. The CDR3 contains 14 residues. The germline CDR1 and CDR2 sequences are KGHSH and LQKENI. V lost 3 bases, J lost 0 bases, and 5 bases lay in between. This chain's CDR3 is CASSPQTNTGELFF. The CDR3 region has the DNA TGTGCCAGCTCACCGCAGACGAACACCGGGGAGCTGTTTTTT.

V usage is TRBV4-1 and J usage is TRBJ2-1; 8 bases fit TRBD1. Germline V lookup: CDR1 MGHRA, CDR2 YSYEKL. The CDR3 runs 15 residues. J was trimmed by 5 bases and V by 4 bases; bases with no gene match: 7. CDR3 loop: CASSLTGVGNNEQFF. CDR3 DNA sequence: TGCGCCAGCAGCCTGACAGGGGTGGGGAACAATGAGCAGTTCTTC.

This clonotype was counted only a few times. The genes are TRBV20-1 and TRBJ2-1; 10 positions match TRBD1. V was clipped by 6 bases and J by 8 bases; unmatched bases: 10. Germline CDR1 and CDR2: DFQATT and SNEGSKA (reference sequence). The CDR3 contains 14 residues. CDR3: CSANPGQGWDEQFF. CDR3 sequence (DNA): TGCAGTGCAAATCCGGGACAGGGGTGGGATGAGCAGTTCTTC.

V is TRBV5-6 and J is TRBJ2-7, with 12 bases that match TRBD2. With V trimmed by 3 bases and J by 3 bases, 4 bases remained unmatched. CDR3 size: 15 residues. CDR1 and CDR2 from the germline V gene are SGHDT and YYEEEE. CDR3 loop: CASSSMTSGGYEQYF. The CDR3 bases are TGTGCCAGCAGCTCGATGACTAGCGGGGGCTACGAGCAGTACTTC. The full variable domain, its missing parts supplied by reference TRBV5-6 and TRBJ2-7, is DAGVTQSPTHLIKTRGQQVTLRCSPKSGHDTVSWYQQALGQGPQFIFQYYEEEERQRGNFPDRFSGHQFPNYSSELNVNALLLGDSALYLCASSSMTSGGYEQYFGPGTRLTVT.

This clonotype turned up a few times. The CDR3 DNA reads as TGTGCCAGCACACAGGGTTACAATGAGCAGTTCTTC. Translation gives CASTQGYNEQFF. This chain uses TRBV2 with TRBJ2-1, with D tentatively TRBD1 (6 bases). V lost 7 bases and J lost 4, with 8 bases in between. The CDR3 is 12 residues long. From germline, CDR1 is SNHLY and CDR2 FYNNEI. Complete variable domain (other parts from reference TRBV2 and TRBJ2-1): EPEVTQTPSHQVTQMGQEVILRCVPISNHLYFYWYRQILGQKVEFLVSFYNNEISEKSEIFDDQFSVERPDGSNFTLKIRSTKLEDSAMYFCASTQGYNEQFFGPGTRLTVL.

The V gene is TRBV5-6, the J gene TRBJ2-7, with D possibly called TRBD1 or TRBD2 (5 bases each). With 4 bases removed from V and 2 bases from J, the gap between germline ends came to 16 bases. The CDR3 loop spans 15 amino acids. Germline CDR1 SGHDT, CDR2 YYEEEE. For the CDR3, the DNA is TGTGCCAGCAGCCGAGGGACCCTGTTTACCTACGAGCAGTACTTC. This translates into CASSRGTLFTYEQYF.

V and J are TRBV7-8 and TRBJ2-1, with 12 positions matching TRBD2. V trimming: 5 bases; J trimming: 9 bases; junction bases outside the gene matches: 11. The germline V gene encodes CDR1 SGHVS and CDR2 FQNEAQ. The CDR3 is made up of 16 amino acids. This CDR3 is CASSTDGLAGFGEQFF. The CDR3 DNA sequence: TGTGCCAGCAGCACCGACGGACTAGCGGGGTTTGGTGAGCAGTTCTTC.

This clonotype was counted between two and nine times. The chain's CDR3 is CASSFRQEAFF. The CDR3 DNA sequence: TGTGCCAGCAGCTTTCGACAAGAAGCTTTCTTT. The rearrangement joins TRBV7-9 to TRBJ1-1, with D unresolved. The germline V gene has CDR1 SEHNR and CDR2 FQNEAQ (reference sequence). V was shortened by 3 bases and J by 8 bases, with 7 bases between the two germline ends. CDR3 length: 11 residues.

This clonotype was counted only a few times. The chain carries TRBV10-3 and TRBJ2-1; D perhaps matches TRBD2 (5 bases). The CDR3 runs to 15 residues. The V gene's germline CDR1 is ENHRY and CDR2 SYGVKD. V gave up 3 bases and J gave up 1 base, with 10 bases separating them. The CDR3 sequence is CAISELGGSYNEQFF. The CDR3 coding sequence is TGTGCCATCAGTGAACTGGGCGGGTCCTACAATGAGCAGTTCTTC.

This clonotype was observed a handful of times. The chain links TRBV2 to TRBJ1-5; a possible D gene is TRBD1 (5 bases). The CDR3 has 13 amino acids. The germline V and J ends were trimmed by 4 bases and 4 bases, with 8 bases remaining between them. In germline, CDR1 is SNHLY, CDR2 FYNNEI. The CDR3 here is CASSAEGNQPQHF. The CDR3 DNA follows: TGTGCCAGCAGTGCTGAGGGGAATCAGCCCCAGCATTTT.

This clonotype was counted a few times. This sequence joins TRBV5-4 and TRBJ2-1; 8 positions match TRBD1. Trimming removed 4 bases from V and 12 bases from J; junction bases left unmatched: 9. The CDR3 is 13 amino acids. Germline values: CDR1 SGHNT, CDR2 YYREEE (reference sequence). The CDR3 sequence is CASSRDRRSPQFF. CDR3 nucleotide sequence: TGTGCCAGCAGCCGGGACAGGAGATCCCCGCAGTTCTTC.

A few counts support this clonotype. The CDR3 sequence is CASSLRTRGSEQFF. As DNA, the CDR3 is TGTGCCAGCAGTTTGAGGACCCGAGGCAGTGAGCAGTTCTTC. The chain links TRBV12-3 or TRBV12-4 to TRBJ2-1; D is unresolved. The CDR3 length is 14 residues. V dropped 3 bases and J dropped 9 bases, with 15 bases sitting between them.

There are a few counts of this clonotype. The chain joins TRBV12-3 or TRBV12-4 to TRBJ2-7; the D gene could be TRBD1 or TRBD2 (5 bases each). The CDR3 sequence is 13 residues long. V was trimmed by 3 bases and J by 2 bases, leaving 8 bases between them. This chain's CDR3 is CASSLGETYEQYF. The CDR3 bases are TGTGCCAGCAGTTTGGGGGAGACCTACGAGCAGTACTTC.

This clonotype was observed a few times. The chain uses TRBV6-2 or TRBV6-3 and TRBJ2-7, with TRBD2 matching 7 bases. Germline V gene data show CDR1 as MNHEY and CDR2 as SVGEGT. This CDR3 is built from 15 residues. V shed 8 bases and J 2 bases; nucleotides not matched to a gene: 12. CDR3 sequence (DNA): TGTGCCAGCGGCCATTGGGGGGGTGTCGCCTACGAGCAGTACTTC. This translates into CASGHWGGVAYEQYF.

The CDR3, as DNA: TGCGCCAGCAGCTGGGGGACAGGGGGAACCAACTATGGCTACACCTTC. This translates into CASSWGTGGTNYGYTF. The chain has TRBV5-1 and TRBJ1-2; TRBD1 matches 11 bases. The germline gives CDR1 SGHRS, CDR2 YFSETQ. After removal of 3 bases from V and 2 bases from J, the junction contained 6 bases not matched to a gene. The CDR3 sequence is 16 residues long. Full variable domain (outside the CDR3, taken from reference TRBV5-1 and TRBJ1-2): KAGVTQTPRYLIKTRGQQVTLSCSPISGHRSVSWYQQTPGQGLQFLFEYFSETQRNKGNFPGRFSGRQFSNSRSEMNVSTLELGDSALYLCASSWGTGGTNYGYTFGSGTRLTVV.

V and J are TRBV29-1 and TRBJ2-1; 11 positions agree with TRBD2. V gave up 7 bases and J gave up 8 bases; unmatched junction bases: 10. The germline gives CDR1 SQVTM, CDR2 ANQGSEA. The CDR3 is made up of 14 amino acids. In DNA, the CDR3 is TGCAGCGGTAAACTAGCGGGAGTTGGCTATGAGCAGTTCTTC. Amino acid sequence: CSGKLAGVGYEQFF.

The rearrangement links TRBV20-1 to TRBJ2-5; D gene ambiguous. V lost 5 bases to trimming and J lost 3 bases, with 19 bases between them. The CDR3 spans 15 residues. Per germline, CDR1 DFQATT and CDR2 SNEGSKA (reference sequence). The CDR3 DNA follows: TGCAGTGCTCCTCTGAGGCCCAGTTCGGAAGAGACCCAGTACTTC. It codes for CSAPLRPSSEETQYF.

This clonotype occurred a few times. V usage is TRBV5-1 and J usage is TRBJ2-5; no clear D. The V end lost 1 base, the J end lost 5 bases, and 9 bases lay between the germline ends. CDR1 SGHRS and CDR2 YFSETQ come from the germline V gene. The CDR3 extends over 13 amino acids. CDR3 in amino acids: CASSLRSWETQYF. CDR3 DNA: TGCGCCAGCAGCTTGAGGAGCTGGGAGACCCAGTACTTC.

The CDR3 coding sequence is TGTGCCAGCAGCCATATATCCTCCTACGAGCAGTACTTC. As protein: CASSHISSYEQYF. The chain combines TRBV7-2 with TRBJ2-7, with unresolved D. Per germline, CDR1 SGHTA and CDR2 FQGNSA. V lost 5 bases to trimming and J lost 0 bases, with 8 bases between them. CDR3 length equals 13 residues.

Ten or more counts support this clonotype. The rearrangement joins TRBV19 to TRBJ1-1; 7 bases are shared with TRBD1. The ends lost 5 bases at V and 5 bases at J; junction bases unmatched: 8. In germline, CDR1 is LNHDA, CDR2 SQIVND (reference sequence). The CDR3 spans 14 residues. The CDR3 spells CASSPLDRETEAFF. CDR3 coding DNA: TGTGCCAGTAGTCCCCTCGACAGGGAGACTGAAGCTTTCTTT.